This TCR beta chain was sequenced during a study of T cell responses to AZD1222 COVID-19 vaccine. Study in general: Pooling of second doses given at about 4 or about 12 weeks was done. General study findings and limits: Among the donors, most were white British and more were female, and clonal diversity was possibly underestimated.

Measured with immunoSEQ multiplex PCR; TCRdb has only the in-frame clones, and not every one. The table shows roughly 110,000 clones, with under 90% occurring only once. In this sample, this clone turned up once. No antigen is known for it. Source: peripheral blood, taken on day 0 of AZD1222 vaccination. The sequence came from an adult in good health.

In nucleotides, the CDR3 is TGTGCCAGCAGTTTAGGAGGACAGGGCTATGGCTACACCTTC. Amino acids: CASSLGGQGYGYTF. The rearrangement joins TRBV28 to TRBJ1-2, with 8 bases matching TRBD1. V shed 2 bases and J 4 bases; nucleotides not matched to a gene: 3. The CDR3 runs 14 residues. The V gene's germline CDR1 is MDHEN and CDR2 SYDVKM.